Below are 14 T cell receptor beta chains sequenced from a single sample in a study of blood T cell repertoires in COVID-19. Libraries were prepared by immunoSEQ multiplex PCR; TCRdb keeps only in-frame clonotypes and omits some of them. Of some 490,000 clones in the sample, roughly 85% were seen once. Sequenced input: peripheral blood. Receptor source: a human donor in a cohort sampled during active COVID-19.

This sequence joins TRBV30 and TRBJ2-3, with no clear D. This CDR3 is built from 13 residues. Trimming cost V 8 bases and J 0 bases, with 12 bases left between them. CDR1 GTSNPN and CDR2 SVGIG come from the germline V gene (reference sequence). As DNA, the CDR3 is TGTGCCCTAGAAGCTTCTAGCACAGATACGCAGTATTTT. Translation: CALEASSTDTQYF.

The V call is TRBV19, the J call TRBJ1-2, with no clear D. With 7 bases removed from V and 3 bases from J, the gap between germline ends came to 18 bases. This CDR3 contains 15 residues. Germline V gene lookup returns CDR1 LNHDA and CDR2 SQIVND (reference sequence). The CDR3 bases are TGTGCCAGTAACCTTGTCGGGGAGAACGACTATGGCTACACCTTC. It encodes CASNLVGENDYGYTF.

J is TRBJ1-2 and V is TRBV28; unclear D gene. This CDR3 has 13 amino acids. Germline CDR1 reads MDHEN; CDR2 reads SYDVKM. The V end was cut by 3 bases, the J end by 8 bases, with 13 bases between. The CDR3 DNA follows: TGTGCCAGCAGTTTTCGCACAGTGTGGGGCTACACCTTC. This codes for CASSFRTVWGYTF.

This sequence joins TRBV7-9 and TRBJ2-3, with 8 bases identical to TRBD2. The CDR3 loop spans 15 amino acids. CDR1 is SEHNR and CDR2 is FQNEAQ in the germline V gene (reference sequence). V lost 3 bases and J lost 2; bases outside the gene matches: 4. CDR3 region: CASSLNSGDTDTQYF. CDR3 DNA: TGTGCCAGCAGCTTGAATAGCGGGGACACAGATACGCAGTATTTT.

This sequence joins TRBV2 and TRBJ2-5; tentative D call: TRBD2 (5 bases). CDR1 and CDR2 from the germline V gene are SNHLY and FYNNEI. Trimming cost V 8 bases and J 2 bases, with 6 bases left between them. There are 11 residues in the CDR3. CDR3 amino acids: CASQRQETQYF. The CDR3 DNA sequence: TGTGCCAGCCAGCGGCAAGAGACCCAGTACTTC.

This CDR3 is CASSYSGGPGAFF. CDR3 coding DNA: TGTGCCAGCAGTTACTCGGGGGGTCCGGGCGCTTTCTTT. The genes are TRBV6-6 and TRBJ1-1; possible D gene TRBD1, 5 bases. Trimming stripped 0 bases from V and 11 bases from J, with 13 bases between. The CDR3 length is 13 residues. Germline CDR1 MNHNY, CDR2 SVGAGI (reference sequence).

The CDR3 DNA is TGTGCCAGCAGCTCCCTAGGACTAGCGGGGACCGAGGAGCAGTTCTTC. Translating it yields CASSSLGLAGTEEQFF. The V call is TRBV7-3, the J call TRBJ2-1, with 12 bases lining up with TRBD2. Germline trimming cut 4 bases from V and 10 bases from J; bases unmatched to any gene: 11. Looked up from germline, CDR1 is SGHTA and CDR2 is FQGTGA. The CDR3 has 16 residues.

J is TRBJ2-7 and V is TRBV3-1 (or the pseudogene TRBV3-2); 11 positions match TRBD2. Germline CDR1 LGHDT, CDR2 YNNKEL (reference sequence). The CDR3 is 15 amino acids. The trim removed 1 base at V and 4 bases at J, leaving 3 bases unmatched. The CDR3 nucleotides read TGTGCCAGCAGCCAAGGTAGCGGGAGGGGTTACGAGCAGTACTTC. The encoded protein is CASSQGSGRGYEQYF.

This clone was recorded at least ten times. The chain links TRBV7-3 to TRBJ2-7, with 9 bases matching TRBD2. V shed 5 bases and J 2 bases; nucleotides not matched to a gene: 4. The germline V gene has CDR1 SGHTA and CDR2 FQGTGA. The CDR3 has 14 amino acids. The CDR3 region is CASSRSGRTYEQYF. The CDR3 coding sequence is TGTGCCAGCAGCCGGAGCGGGAGGACCTACGAGCAGTACTTC.

The chain joins TRBV24-1 to TRBJ1-1; maybe TRBD1 (6 bases). This CDR3 has 12 residues. Germline V gene sequence: CDR1 KGHDR, CDR2 SFDVKD. The V end was cut by 1 base, the J end by 7 bases, with 6 bases between. The DNA for the CDR3 is TGTGCCACCAGTGATTTCAGGGGTGAAGCTTTCTTT. It encodes CATSDFRGEAFF.

The rearrangement uses TRBV27 and TRBJ2-2; 7 positions match TRBD1. CDR1 MNHEY and CDR2 SMNVEV come from the germline V gene (reference sequence). The junction had 8 bases not matched to a gene; V was cut back by 3 bases and J by 4 bases. CDR3 length: 16 amino acids. DNA of the CDR3: TGTGCCAGCAGTTTTAGTACAGGGGCTACCACCGGGGAGCTGTTTTTT. Translated, it gives CASSFSTGATTGELFF.

The chain uses TRBV7-2 and TRBJ2-5, with TRBD1 identical over 9 bases. The CDR3 totals 19 residues. CDR1 SGHTA and CDR2 FQGNSA come from the germline V gene. After removal of 2 bases from V and 0 bases from J, the junction contained 13 bases not matched to a gene. Here the CDR3 DNA reads TGTGCCAGCAGCTTATACCACGTAAGAGGGACAGGGAACCAAGAGACCCAGTACTTC. It translates to CASSLYHVRGTGNQETQYF.

The rearrangement links TRBV29-1 to TRBJ2-3; 9 positions agree with TRBD1. This CDR3 is 15 amino acids long. Trimming removed 6 bases from V and 1 base from J; junction bases left unmatched: 8. Germline lookup yields CDR1 SQVTM and CDR2 ANQGSEA. The CDR3 reads CSVANRGRGTDTQYF. Here the CDR3 DNA reads TGCAGCGTGGCGAACAGGGGGCGAGGCACAGATACGCAGTATTTT.

The chain employs TRBV10-3 and TRBJ1-4; 8 bases map to TRBD1. V shed 6 bases and J 0 bases; nucleotides not matched to a gene: 9. Per germline, CDR1 ENHRY and CDR2 SYGVKD. The CDR3 loop spans 17 amino acids. CDR3 coding DNA: TGTGCCATCAGCGCGACAGGGGTTTATTCAACTAATGAAAAACTGTTTTTT. Translating it yields CAISATGVYSTNEKLFF.